A single sample is the source of the 6 T cell receptor beta chains below, sequenced in a study of fetal regulatory T cell absence and autoimmunity. Data came from immunoSEQ multiplex PCR; TCRdb stores just in-frame clones and leaves some out. Of about 95,000 clones listed, about three quarters are singletons. The sequencing input was pancreas tissue. These receptors were collected from a male donor with IPEX syndrome.

As DNA, the CDR3 is TGTGCCAGTAGTATCGGACAGGGGGCATGGGGCTACACCTTC. Protein sequence: CASSIGQGAWGYTF. The chain recombines TRBV19 with TRBJ1-2; 11 positions match TRBD1. Trimming cost V 3 bases and J 8 bases; bases outside gene matches: 5. This CDR3 region has 14 residues. CDR1 and CDR2 (germline): LNHDA, SQIVND (reference sequence).

This chain joins TRBV2 and TRBJ2-2; D possibly corresponds to TRBD2 (6 bases). Trimming left V 2 bases short and J 3 bases short, with 10 bases between. In germline, CDR1 is SNHLY, CDR2 FYNNEI. The CDR3 covers 15 residues. For the CDR3, the DNA is TGTGCCAGCAGTGAATCCGGGAGAGACACCGGGGAGCTGTTTTTT. It is translated as CASSESGRDTGELFF.

This chain joins TRBV6-5 and TRBJ1-4; TRBD1 matches 12 bases. The junction had 0 bases not matched to a gene; V was cut back by 2 bases and J by 8 bases. CDR3 length: 14 residues. The germline CDR1 and CDR2 sequences are MNHEY and SVGAGI. Here the CDR3 DNA reads TGTGCCAGCAGTTACGGGACAGGGGGCGAAAAACTGTTTTTT. It encodes CASSYGTGGEKLFF.

This chain uses TRBV4-3 with TRBJ2-3; D is uncertain. The CDR3 length is 15 residues. Trimming took off 0 bases at V and 6 bases at J, with 13 bases between the two ends. Germline CDR1 is LGHNA and CDR2 is YSLEER. This CDR3 is CASSQEGIIRDTQYF. The DNA of the CDR3 is TGCGCCAGCAGCCAAGAGGGGATTATTCGGGATACGCAGTATTTT.

The chain employs TRBV27 and TRBJ1-1, with 9 bases identical to TRBD1. The CDR3 spans 17 residues. The ends lost 4 bases at V and 0 bases at J; junction bases unmatched: 9. Per the germline V gene, CDR1 is MNHEY and CDR2 is SMNVEV (reference sequence). CDR3 nucleotides: TGTGCCAGCAGTTCTCGGACAGGGGAGGGGTTGAACACTGAAGCTTTCTTT. It is translated as CASSSRTGEGLNTEAFF.

The chain links TRBV30 to TRBJ1-3; D remains unclear. Germline V gene data show CDR1 as GTSNPN and CDR2 as SVGIG (reference sequence). V lost 0 bases and J lost 4, with 4 bases in between. The CDR3 is 12 residues long. CDR3 in DNA: TGTGCCTGGAGTGTCAGGGGAAACACCATATATTTT. Translated, it gives CAWSVRGNTIYF.